This T cell receptor (beta chain) was found in a study of shared T cell receptors in the human thymus. Germline CDR1 ENHRY, CDR2 SYGVKD. There are 14 residues in the CDR3. The J segment lost 8 bases and the V segment lost 3 bases, leaving 6 bases of the junction unmatched. The table came from immunoSEQ multiplex PCR; TCRdb's copy has only in-frame clones and leaves some out. The sample holds about 380,000 clones, approximately 95% seen once. The sequence was collected from a human donor. The chain employs TRBV10-3 and TRBJ2-3; 9 nucleotides align to TRBD1. The sample taken for sequencing was thymocytes. CDR3 loop: CAISDGTGKGTQYF. The CDR3 DNA reads as TGTGCCATCAGTGATGGGACAGGGAAGGGTACGCAGTATTTT.